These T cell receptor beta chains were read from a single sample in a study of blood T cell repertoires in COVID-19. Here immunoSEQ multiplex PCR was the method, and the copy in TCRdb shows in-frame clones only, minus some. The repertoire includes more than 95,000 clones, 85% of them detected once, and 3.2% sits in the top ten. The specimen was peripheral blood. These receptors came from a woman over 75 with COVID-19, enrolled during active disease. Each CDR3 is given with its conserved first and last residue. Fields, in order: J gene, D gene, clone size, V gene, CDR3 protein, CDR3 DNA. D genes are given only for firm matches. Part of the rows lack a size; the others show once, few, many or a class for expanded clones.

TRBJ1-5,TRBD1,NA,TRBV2,CASSGATGVEPQHF,TGTGCCAGCAGTGGTGCCACAGGGGTCGAGCCCCAGCATTTT
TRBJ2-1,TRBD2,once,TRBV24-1,CATSDPTSGAYNEQFF,TGTGCCACCAGTGATCCGACTAGCGGGGCCTACAATGAGCAGTTCTTC
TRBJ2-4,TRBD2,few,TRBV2,CASSPAVGGGSKNIQYF,TGTGCCAGCAGCCCCGCCGTGGGGGGAGGGTCCAAAAACATTCAGTACTTC
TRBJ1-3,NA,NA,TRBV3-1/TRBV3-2,CASSGTGTRNTIYF,TGTGCCAGCAGCGGTACAGGGACCCGAAACACCATATATTTT
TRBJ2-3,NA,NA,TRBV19,CASSIGAGRADTQYF,TGTGCCAGTAGTATAGGAGCGGGCCGGGCGGATACGCAGTATTTT
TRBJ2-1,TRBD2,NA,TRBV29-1,CSVVGGGEGLPQFF,TGCAGCGTCGTCGGAGGTGGGGAGGGCCTCCCGCAGTTCTTC
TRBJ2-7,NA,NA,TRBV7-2,CASSALGGSYEQYF,TGTGCCAGCAGCGCCCTTGGCGGATCCTACGAGCAGTACTTC
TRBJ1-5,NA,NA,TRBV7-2,CASSLGLSSGGQPQHF,TGTGCCAGCAGCTTAGGGCTGTCCTCCGGAGGTCAGCCCCAGCATTTT
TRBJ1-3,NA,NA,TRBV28,CASSRVSDSPLLSGNTIYF,TGTGCCAGCAGTCGTGTTTCAGACAGCCCTCTGCTCTCTGGAAACACCATATATTTT
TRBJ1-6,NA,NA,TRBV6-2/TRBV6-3,CASSYSLGGLLSSPLHF,TGTGCCAGCAGTTACTCCCTCGGCGGATTACTCTCTTCACCCCTCCACTTT
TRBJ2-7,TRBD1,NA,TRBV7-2,CASSYRTGRGNEQYF,TGTGCCAGCAGCTACCGGACAGGACGGGGCAACGAGCAGTACTTC
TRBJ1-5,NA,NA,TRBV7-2,CASSLVRESNQPQHF,TGTGCCAGCAGCTTAGTCAGGGAAAGCAATCAGCCCCAGCATTTT
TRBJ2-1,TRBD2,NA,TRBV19,CASSMGRGRTSYNEQFF,TGTGCCAGTAGTATGGGGCGGGGGAGGACCTCCTACAATGAGCAGTTCTTC
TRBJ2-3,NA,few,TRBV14,CASSLVGSTDTQYF,TGTGCCAGCAGCCTGGTCGGTAGCACAGATACGCAGTATTTT
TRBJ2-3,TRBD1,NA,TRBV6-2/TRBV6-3,CASSYTTGADTQYF,TGTGCCAGCAGTTATACTACAGGGGCAGATACGCAGTATTTT
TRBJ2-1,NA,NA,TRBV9,CASSVEWTDFNEQFF,TGTGCCAGCAGCGTAGAGTGGACAGATTTCAATGAGCAGTTCTTC
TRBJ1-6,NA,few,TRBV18,CASSRAGDSPLHF,TGTGCCAGCTCACGTGCAGGGGATTCACCCCTCCACTTT
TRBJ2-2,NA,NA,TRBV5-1,CASSYYLGTGELFF,TGCGCCAGCAGCTACTATCTTGGCACCGGGGAGCTGTTTTTT
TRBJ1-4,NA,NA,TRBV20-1,CSASPVPNEKLFF,TGCAGTGCTAGTCCAGTCCCCAATGAAAAACTGTTTTTT
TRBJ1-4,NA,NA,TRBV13,CASSFGQGWEKLFF,TGTGCCAGCAGCTTTGGGCAGGGCTGGGAAAAACTGTTTTTT
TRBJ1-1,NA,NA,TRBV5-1,CASSLQTGNTEAFF,TGCGCCAGCAGCCTACAGACAGGGAACACTGAAGCTTTCTTT
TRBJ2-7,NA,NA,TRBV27,CASSLSGGTDEQYF,TGTGCCAGCAGTTTATCTGGGGGGACGGACGAGCAGTACTTC